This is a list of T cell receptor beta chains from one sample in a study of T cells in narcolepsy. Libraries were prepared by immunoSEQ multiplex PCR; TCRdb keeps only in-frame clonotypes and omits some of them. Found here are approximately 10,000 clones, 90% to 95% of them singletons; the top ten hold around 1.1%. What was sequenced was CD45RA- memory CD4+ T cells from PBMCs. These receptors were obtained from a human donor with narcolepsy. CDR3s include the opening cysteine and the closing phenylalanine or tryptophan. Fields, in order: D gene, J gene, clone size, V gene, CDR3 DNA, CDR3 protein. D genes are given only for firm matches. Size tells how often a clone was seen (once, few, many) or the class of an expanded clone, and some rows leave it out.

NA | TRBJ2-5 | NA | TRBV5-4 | TGTGCCAGCAGCTTGGCTCGGGGACGGGAGACCCAGTACTTC | CASSLARGRETQYF
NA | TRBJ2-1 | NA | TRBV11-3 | TGTGCCAGCAGCTTTTTCGGACATGGGTCCTACAATGAGCAGTTCTTC | CASSFFGHGSYNEQFF
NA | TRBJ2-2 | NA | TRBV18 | TGTGCCAGCTCACCTACACAGAACACCGGGGAGCTGTTTTTT | CASSPTQNTGELFF
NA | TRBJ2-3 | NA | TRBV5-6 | TGTGCCAGCAGCCAGTCGGATGTAACCCGTGAGTATTTT | CASSQSDVTREYF
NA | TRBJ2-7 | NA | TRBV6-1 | TGTGCCAGTTCCAGGGGCTTCTCCTACGAGCAGTACTTC | CASSRGFSYEQYF
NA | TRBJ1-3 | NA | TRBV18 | TGTGCCAGCTCACCACCTCGAGCCGCCGCTGGAAACACCATATATTTT | CASSPPRAAAGNTIYF
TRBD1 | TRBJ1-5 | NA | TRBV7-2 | TGTGCCAGCAGTCTAGAAGGGGGCGCCGGTCAGCCCCAGCATTTT | CASSLEGGAGQPQHF
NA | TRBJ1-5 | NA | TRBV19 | TGTGCCAGTAGTCCACTATTTCAGCCCCAGCATTTT | CASSPLFQPQHF
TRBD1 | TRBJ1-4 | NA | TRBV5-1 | TGCGCCAGCAGCGCCGGACAGGGGGCCAGTGAAAAACTGTTTTTT | CASSAGQGASEKLFF
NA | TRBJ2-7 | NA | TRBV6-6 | TGTGCCAGCAGTATGGACGGGACTGACTCCGAGCAGTACTTC | CASSMDGTDSEQYF
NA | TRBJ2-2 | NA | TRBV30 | TGTGCCTGGAGTCTGTTGAATGCGGGGACCGGGGAGCTGTTTTTT | CAWSLLNAGTGELFF
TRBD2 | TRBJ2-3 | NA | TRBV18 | TGTGCCAGCTCACCGGGACTAGCGGGAGGCCCAGATACGCAGTATTTT | CASSPGLAGGPDTQYF
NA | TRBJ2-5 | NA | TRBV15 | TGTGCCACCAGCAGAGGAATAGGAAGTCAAGAGACCCAGTACTTC | CATSRGIGSQETQYF
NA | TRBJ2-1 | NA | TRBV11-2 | TGTGCCAGCACCCTCGGGACACTTGCCTCCTCCTACAATGAGCAGTTCTTC | CASTLGTLASSYNEQFF
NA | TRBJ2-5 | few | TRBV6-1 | TGTGCCAGCAGTGAGGAAGGAAGGGAGACCCAGTACTTC | CASSEEGRETQYF
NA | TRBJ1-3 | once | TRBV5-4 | TGTGCCAGCAGCTTTGGAGGGTTCGGAAACACCATATATTTT | CASSFGGFGNTIYF
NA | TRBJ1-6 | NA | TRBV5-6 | TGTGCCAGCAGCTTGTACCGGGACAAACGACGGGTCGGGGGTTCACCCCTCCACTTT | CASSLYRDKRRVGGSPLHF
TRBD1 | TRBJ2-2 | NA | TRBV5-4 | TGTGCCAGCAGCTTGGTGTCAGGGGGTTACGGGGAGCTGCTTTTT | CASSLVSGGYGELLF
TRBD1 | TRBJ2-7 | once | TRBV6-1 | TGTGCCAGCAGTGATGCGGAGGACAGGGGTTACGAGCAGTACTTC | CASSDAEDRGYEQYF
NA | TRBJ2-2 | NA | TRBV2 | TGTGCCAGCAGTGAGCTTCTCAACACCGGGGAGCTGTTTTTT | CASSELLNTGELFF
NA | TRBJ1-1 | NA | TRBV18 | TGTGCCAGCTCAGAAGGCCAGAACACTGAAGCTTTCTTT | CASSEGQNTEAFF
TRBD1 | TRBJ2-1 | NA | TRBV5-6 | TGTGCCAGCAGCTTGGAGGTGAGGACAGGGGGTTCTTTGTTCTTC | CASSLEVRTGGSLFF
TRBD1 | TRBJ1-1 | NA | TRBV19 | TGTGCCAGTAGTACTCGACAGGGACCCACTGAAGCTTTCTTT | CASSTRQGPTEAFF
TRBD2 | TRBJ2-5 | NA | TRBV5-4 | TGTGCCAGCAGCGGTAGCGGGAGGGCCGGAGAGACCCAGTACTTC | CASSGSGRAGETQYF
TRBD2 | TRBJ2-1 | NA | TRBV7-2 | TGTGCCAGCAGCTTAGGGGGGGGGAGCCGGGTCTTC | CASSLGGGSRVF
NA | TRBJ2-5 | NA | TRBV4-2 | TGTGCCAGCAGCCAAGATCAGGGCGGACAAGAGACCCAGTACTTC | CASSQDQGGQETQYF